Listed here are 10 T cell receptor beta chains from one sample, sequenced in a study of T-cell reconstitution after alpha-beta-depleted transplantation in children. This sample's TCRbeta library carried unique molecular identifier barcodes. TCRdb re-called the PCR reads through MiXCR, storing one row per CDR3 protein. The sample shows 400,000 to 500,000 distinct CDR3 sequences, approximately 10% of them seen only once. Specimen: PBMCs from the stem cell graft donor, collected from the stem cell graft. All receptors come from a human donor who donated a stem cell graft to a child with acute myeloid leukemia.

The chain is built from TRBV20-1 and TRBJ2-1, with 8 bases matching TRBD1. V shed 5 bases and J 2 bases; nucleotides not matched to a gene: 14. Germline values: CDR1 DFQATT, CDR2 SNEGSKA (reference sequence). The CDR3 spans 17 residues. The chain's CDR3 is CSARITNDRGAYNEQFF. Here the CDR3 DNA reads TGCAGTGCTCGGATAACAAACGACAGGGGCGCCTACAATGAGCAGTTCTTC.

The gene calls are TRBV15 and TRBJ2-2; 10 bases map to TRBD2. There are 18 residues in the CDR3. V lost 1 base, J lost 5 bases, and 10 bases stayed unmatched. Per germline, CDR1 LNHNV and CDR2 YYDKDF (reference sequence). The CDR3 region has the DNA TGTGCCACCAGCAGAGCGGGTAGCGGGGGGAGTAGAACCGGGGAGCTGTTTTTT. Translating it yields CATSRAGSGGSRTGELFF.

This clonotype has ten or more counts. At one boundary the junction diverges from the germline segment, which might be a read error. The rearrangement joins TRBV24-1 to TRBJ2-5; D perhaps matches TRBD1 (5 bases). CDR3 length equals 16 residues. The germline CDR1 and CDR2 sequences are KGHDR and SFDVKD. The CDR3 DNA reads as TGTGCCACCAGTGATTCCACGACAGCTTCACAAGAGACCCAGTACTTT. Translating it yields CATSDSTTASQETQYF.

V is TRBV5-1 and J is TRBJ2-2; no clear D. Germline V CDR1 and CDR2: SGHRS, YFSETQ. The CDR3 consists of 13 residues. Trimming took 3 bases from V and 6 from J, leaving 9 bases between them. Here the CDR3 reads CASSWTPAGELFF. The CDR3 DNA reads TGCGCCAGCAGCTGGACCCCGGCCGGGGAGCTGTTTTTT.

V gene TRBV14 combines with J gene TRBJ1-2, with D maybe TRBD1 (5 bases). The CDR3 loop spans 13 amino acids. Between the trimmed V and J ends, which lost 4 bases and 5 bases, there was a span of 11 bases. Germline CDR1 and CDR2: SGHDN and FVKESK. The CDR3: CASSPGTMYGYTF. The DNA of the CDR3 is TGTGCCAGCAGCCCCGGGACGATGTATGGCTACACCTTC.

This clonotype was detected ten times or more. The chain employs TRBV5-1 and TRBJ2-7, with TRBD1 matching over 9 bases. Germline lookup yields CDR1 SGHRS and CDR2 YFSETQ. The J segment lost 3 bases and the V segment lost 5 bases, leaving 6 bases of the junction unmatched. The CDR3 runs 14 residues. The CDR3 protein is CASRLQGAYYEQYF. The CDR3, as DNA: TGCGCCAGCAGGTTACAGGGGGCGTACTACGAGCAGTACTTC.

This clonotype was counted at least ten times. The chain is built from TRBV20-1 and TRBJ2-3; 10 bases agree with TRBD2. The CDR3 is 16 residues long. Unmatched junction bases numbered 8, after V lost 2 bases and J lost 3 bases. CDR1 and CDR2 (germline): DFQATT, SNEGSKA (reference sequence). This CDR3 is CSARKGTSGVTDTQYF. The CDR3, as DNA: TGCAGTGCTAGAAAAGGAACTAGCGGGGTAACAGATACGCAGTATTTT.

This clonotype was found a few times. The J gene is TRBJ2-3, the V gene TRBV9; D remains ambiguous. CDR1 is SGDLS and CDR2 is YYNGEE in the germline V gene. The CDR3 loop spans 15 amino acids. V was shortened by 0 bases and J by 0 bases, with 8 bases between the two germline ends. The CDR3 bases are TGTGCCAGCAGCGTAGTGGGCGTTAGCACAGATACGCAGTATTTT. Amino acid sequence: CASSVVGVSTDTQYF.

A few counts support this clonotype. This chain connects TRBV6-1 to TRBJ2-7; 11 bases map to TRBD2. CDR3 length: 14 residues. Trimming at V came to 7 bases and at J to 4 bases, leaving 6 bases not matched to a gene. Germline CDR1 MNHNS, CDR2 SASEGT. The CDR3 nucleotides read TGTGCCAGCACCCAGAGGACTAGCGGGTACGAGCAGTACGTC. Encoded protein: CASTQRTSGYEQYV.

This clonotype was recorded a few times. The genes are TRBV2 and TRBJ2-7; 9 bases fit TRBD1. The J segment lost 5 bases and the V segment lost 5 bases, leaving 4 bases of the junction unmatched. CDR1 and CDR2 (germline): SNHLY, FYNNEI. The CDR3 extends over 13 amino acids. DNA of the CDR3: TGTGCCAGCAGTAGGACAGGGGAGCACGAGCAGTACTTC. Amino acid sequence: CASSRTGEHEQYF.